The T cell receptor beta chain under discussion was sequenced for a study of blood T cell repertoires in COVID-19. Study-wide background: Acute-phase and convalescent COVID-19 samples originated in the United States, Italy and Spain.

Germline assignment: CDR1 SGDLS and CDR2 YYNGEE. V lost 0 bases and J lost 1, with 14 bases in between. This CDR3 has 17 amino acids. Assay: immunoSEQ multiplex PCR; the TCRdb copy retains only in-frame clones and omits some. The sample contains about 220,000 clones, around four fifths of which appear only once. The gene calls are TRBV9 and TRBJ1-3; D is unclear. Sequencing input: peripheral blood. This TCR derives from a man aged 25-45 years with active or convalescent COVID-19. CDR3 sequence: CASSVVGGPRSGNTIYF. The CDR3, as DNA: TGTGCCAGCAGCGTAGTGGGAGGGCCTAGGTCTGGAAACACCATATATTTT.